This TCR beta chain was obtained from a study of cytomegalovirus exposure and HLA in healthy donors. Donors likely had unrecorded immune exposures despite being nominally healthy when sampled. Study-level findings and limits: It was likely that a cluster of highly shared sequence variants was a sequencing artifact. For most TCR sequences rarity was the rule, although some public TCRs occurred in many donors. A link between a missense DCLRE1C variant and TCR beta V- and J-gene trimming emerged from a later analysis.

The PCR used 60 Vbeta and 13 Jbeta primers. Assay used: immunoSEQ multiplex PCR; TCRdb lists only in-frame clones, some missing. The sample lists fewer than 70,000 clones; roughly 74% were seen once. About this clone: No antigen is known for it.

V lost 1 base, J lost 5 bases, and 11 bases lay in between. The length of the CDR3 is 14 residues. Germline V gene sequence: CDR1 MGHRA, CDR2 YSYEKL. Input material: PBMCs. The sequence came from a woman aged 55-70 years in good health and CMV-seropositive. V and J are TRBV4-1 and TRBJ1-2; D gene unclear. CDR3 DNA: TGCGCCAGCAGCCAAGGGTCCGGGGATTATGGCTACACCTTC. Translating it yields CASSQGSGDYGYTF.